A selection of T cell receptor beta chains follows, all from one sample in a study of CD8 T cells in Susac syndrome. A single record per CDR3 protein comes from TCRdb applying MiXCR to the immunoSEQ multiplex PCR reads. The sample has about 110,000 distinct CDR3 sequences, roughly 94% seen once. The specimen was CD8+ T cells from PBMCs. These receptors all come from a human donor with Susac syndrome. Both conserved end residues are part of each CDR3. Fields, in order: V gene, clone size, J gene, D gene, CDR3 DNA, CDR3 protein. A D gene is named only where the DNA matches it firmly. Not every row has a clone size; where given, it reads once, few, many or a size class.

TRBV7-9	-	TRBJ2-1	-	TGTGCCAGCAGTGACCCGGGCAATGAGCAGTTCTTC	CASSDPGNEQFF
TRBV5-6	-	TRBJ1-2	-	TGTGCCAGCAGCTTGGCCGATGGGGATGGCTACACCTTC	CASSLADGDGYTF
TRBV6-2/TRBV6-3	-	TRBJ1-1	-	TGTGCCAGCAGTTACGGGGGAACTGAAGCTTTCTTT	CASSYGGTEAFF
TRBV14	-	TRBJ2-3	TRBD2	TGTGCCAGCAGCACGACTAGCAGACGCACAGATACGCAGTATTTT	CASSTTSRRTDTQYF
TRBV12-3/TRBV12-4	-	TRBJ1-4	-	TGTGCCAGCAGCCAGCGGCAGGGTGGAGAAAAACTGTTTTTT	CASSQRQGGEKLFF
TRBV7-2	few	TRBJ2-5	TRBD1	TGTGCCAGCAGCCACCGGGACAGGGAGGGAGAGACCCAGTACTTC	CASSHRDREGETQYF
TRBV9	-	TRBJ1-5	-	TGTGCCAGCAGCGCCGGACGTAGCAATCAGCCCCAGCATTTT	CASSAGRSNQPQHF
TRBV9	-	TRBJ1-4	TRBD1	TGTGCCAGCAGCGTGACCGGGACAGTTAATGAAAAACTGTTTTTT	CASSVTGTVNEKLFF
TRBV9	-	TRBJ2-3	-	TGTGCCAGCGGGCTGGCAGATACGCAGTATTTT	CASGLADTQYF
TRBV9	-	TRBJ2-3	-	TGTGCCAGCAGCGTTAGTGGGGGTAAGACAGATACGCAGTATTTT	CASSVSGGKTDTQYF
TRBV9	-	TRBJ1-1	-	TGTGCCAGCAGCGTCAAGGGGTCGGGGTGGTCTGAAGCTTTCTTT	CASSVKGSGWSEAFF
TRBV12-3/TRBV12-4	-	TRBJ2-5	-	TGTGCCAGCAGCTTTGGGGAAGAGACCCAGTACTTC	CASSFGEETQYF
TRBV20-1	-	TRBJ2-3	-	TGCAGTGCGGGACAGCGGGGGGATACGCAGTATTTT	CSAGQRGDTQYF
TRBV21-1	-	TRBJ2-7	-	TGTGCCAGCAGCAAACGGTACGAGCAGTACTTC	CASSKRYEQYF
TRBV6-6	-	TRBJ1-5	-	TGTGCCAGCAGTTACGGAACGGGGGAGACTCAGCCCCAGCATTTT	CASSYGTGETQPQHF
TRBV7-2	-	TRBJ2-3	-	TGTGCCAGCAGCTCACGACGGGGTGGGGCAGATACGCAGTATTTT	CASSSRRGGADTQYF
TRBV20-1	-	TRBJ2-7	TRBD1	TGCAGTGCTAGAGATGGTAACAGGGGATACGAGCAGTACTTC	CSARDGNRGYEQYF
TRBV21-1	-	TRBJ1-2	-	TGTGCCAGCAGCAAAGCGCGGGGGGTGACCTACTATGGCTACACCTTC	CASSKARGVTYYGYTF
TRBV2	-	TRBJ1-6	-	TGTGCCAGCAGTGAAGCGCGTGGGAGCCACTTT	CASSEARGSHF
TRBV7-9	-	TRBJ2-7	-	TGTGCCAGCAGCCCCAGTCTACCCTCCTACGAGCAGTACTTC	CASSPSLPSYEQYF
TRBV25-1	-	TRBJ2-1	-	TGTGCCAGCAGTGTTAAGGGGGGGCCGAGTAATGAGCAGTTCTTC	CASSVKGGPSNEQFF
TRBV29-1	once	TRBJ2-1	-	TGCAGCGTTGAGACCCCGTCAACGGGTTACAATGAGCAGTTCTTC	CSVETPSTGYNEQFF
TRBV29-1	-	TRBJ2-7	-	TGCAGCACGGGGACCACGACGCACGAGCAGTACTTC	CSTGTTTHEQYF
TRBV7-9	-	TRBJ2-3	-	TGTGCCAGCAGTCCACCCCGACAGTCTAGCACAGATACGCAGTATTTT	CASSPPRQSSTDTQYF
TRBV7-8	-	TRBJ2-5	-	TGTGCCAGCAGCGCTTCTAGAGGAGAGACCCAGTACTTC	CASSASRGETQYF
TRBV6-1	once	TRBJ2-4	TRBD1	TGTGCCAGCAGCAGGGAGACAGGGGCCTCCGGAAACATTCAGTACTTC	CASSRETGASGNIQYF
TRBV4-2	-	TRBJ2-7	TRBD1	TGTGCCAGCAGCCAGGGACACACAGGGGCCTACGAGCAGTACTTC	CASSQGHTGAYEQYF
TRBV4-3	-	TRBJ1-1	TRBD1	TGCGCCAGCAGCCAAGATAGGGGACAGGGGGCCACTGAAGCTTTCTTT	CASSQDRGQGATEAFF
TRBV19	-	TRBJ2-1	-	TGTGCCAGTAGTATCTGGGGGCGAGTCTCCTACAATGAGCAGTTCTTC	CASSIWGRVSYNEQFF
TRBV6-5	-	TRBJ2-1	TRBD2	TGTGCCAGCAGTTACTCGAGAGCGGGGGGCCACAATGAGCAGTTCTTC	CASSYSRAGGHNEQFF
TRBV5-4	-	TRBJ2-3	TRBD2	TGTGCCAGCAGCTTGGGTGGGGGGGCAGATACGCAGTATTTT	CASSLGGGADTQYF
TRBV7-8	-	TRBJ1-2	-	TGTGCCAGCAGCTTAGCGGATGGGGGGTATGGCTACACCTTC	CASSLADGGYGYTF
TRBV6-4	-	TRBJ1-2	-	TGTGCCAGCAGTGCCCGCGACGGAACTAATGGCTACACCTTC	CASSARDGTNGYTF
TRBV12-3/TRBV12-4	-	TRBJ1-2	TRBD1	TGTGCCAGCACAGACAGGGCCTATGGCTACACCTTC	CASTDRAYGYTF
TRBV7-2	-	TRBJ2-2	-	TGTGCCAGCAGCTCAAGCGGGACAGCGAACACCGGGGAGCTGTTTTTT	CASSSSGTANTGELFF
TRBV6-2/TRBV6-3	few	TRBJ2-7	-	TGTGCCAGCAGTTACTCGGCAGGATCCTACGAGCAGTACTTC	CASSYSAGSYEQYF
TRBV4-3	once	TRBJ2-6	-	TGCGCCAGCAGCCAAGATGGGAGAGGCTCTGGGGCCAACGTCCTGACTTTC	CASSQDGRGSGANVLTF
TRBV27	-	TRBJ2-1	TRBD2	TGTGCCAGCAGTGCTCAGGGGACTAGCGATGAGCAGTTCTTC	CASSAQGTSDEQFF
TRBV13	-	TRBJ2-5	-	TGTGCCAGCAGCGAGGACAGCAAAGAGACCCAGTACTTC	CASSEDSKETQYF
TRBV20-1	once	TRBJ2-6	TRBD2	TGCAGTGCTAGCCCCGGGGGGGCTGGGGCCAACGTCCTGACTTTC	CSASPGGAGANVLTF
TRBV5-5	-	TRBJ2-7	-	TGTGCCAGCAGCGGGGACATCTACGAGCAGTACTTC	CASSGDIYEQYF
TRBV24-1	-	TRBJ1-2	-	TGTGCCACACCAAAGGCTCCGGGCGCGAACTATGGCTACACCTTC	CATPKAPGANYGYTF
TRBV27	-	TRBJ1-6	-	TGTGCCAGCAGTTTTTCAACAGGTAGCTCCTATAATTCACCCCTCCACTTT	CASSFSTGSSYNSPLHF
TRBV27	-	TRBJ1-1	-	TGTGCCAGCGGTACCCACCCACAGAACACTGAAGCTTTCTTT	CASGTHPQNTEAFF
TRBV29-1	-	TRBJ1-3	TRBD1	TGCAGCGTTAGGGGACAGGAGCGCGGAAACACCATATATTTT	CSVRGQERGNTIYF
TRBV20-1	-	TRBJ1-6	-	TGCAGTGCTAGAGAAGGGGAGGGTTCACCCCTCCACTTT	CSAREGEGSPLHF
TRBV6-5	-	TRBJ2-1	TRBD2	TGTGCCAGCAGTTATGGCGGGGGGGATGAGCAGTTCTTC	CASSYGGGDEQFF
TRBV13	-	TRBJ2-1	-	TGTGCCAGCAGCTTAGCCTGGGTCAAAAGGGACAATGAGCAGTTCTTC	CASSLAWVKRDNEQFF
TRBV9	-	TRBJ2-6	TRBD1	TGTGCCAGCAGCGTAGGTCCGGGACAGCGCTCTGGGGCCAACGTCCTGACTTTC	CASSVGPGQRSGANVLTF
TRBV7-9	-	TRBJ1-4	-	TGTGCCAGCAGCCAGGACGGTCGCGGTGAAAAACTGTTTTTT	CASSQDGRGEKLFF
TRBV7-8	-	TRBJ2-6	-	TGTGCCAGCAGCTCCCCCTCGACGGGCCTCTCTGGGGCCAACGTCCTGACTTTC	CASSSPSTGLSGANVLTF
TRBV2	-	TRBJ1-1	TRBD1	TGCGGAACCCAGGGGGCGACTGAAGCTTTCTTT	CGTQGATEAFF
TRBV2	-	TRBJ2-7	-	TGTGCCAGCATCGACGTTTCCTACGAGCAGTACTTC	CASIDVSYEQYF
TRBV27	-	TRBJ1-5	-	TGTGCCACCAATCCTCCCAATCAGCCCCAGCATTTT	CATNPPNQPQHF
TRBV6-5	-	TRBJ2-3	-	TGTGCCAGCAGTTACTCGGAGGCCAGCACAGATACGCAGTATTTT	CASSYSEASTDTQYF
TRBV5-1	-	TRBJ2-7	-	TGCGCCAGCAGCTTGGACCCCCTCGTCGAGCAGTACTTC	CASSLDPLVEQYF
TRBV14	-	TRBJ2-7	TRBD1	TGTGCCAGCAGCCATCCACAGGGGGACACCTACGAGCAGTACTTC	CASSHPQGDTYEQYF
TRBV5-4	-	TRBJ1-2	TRBD1	TGTGCCAGCTTCCAGACAGGGGTTGGCTACACCTTC	CASFQTGVGYTF
TRBV4-3	-	TRBJ2-7	TRBD2	TGCGCCAGCAGCCAAGAACCTAGCGGGGGGCTCAGCTCCTACGAGCAGTACTTC	CASSQEPSGGLSSYEQYF